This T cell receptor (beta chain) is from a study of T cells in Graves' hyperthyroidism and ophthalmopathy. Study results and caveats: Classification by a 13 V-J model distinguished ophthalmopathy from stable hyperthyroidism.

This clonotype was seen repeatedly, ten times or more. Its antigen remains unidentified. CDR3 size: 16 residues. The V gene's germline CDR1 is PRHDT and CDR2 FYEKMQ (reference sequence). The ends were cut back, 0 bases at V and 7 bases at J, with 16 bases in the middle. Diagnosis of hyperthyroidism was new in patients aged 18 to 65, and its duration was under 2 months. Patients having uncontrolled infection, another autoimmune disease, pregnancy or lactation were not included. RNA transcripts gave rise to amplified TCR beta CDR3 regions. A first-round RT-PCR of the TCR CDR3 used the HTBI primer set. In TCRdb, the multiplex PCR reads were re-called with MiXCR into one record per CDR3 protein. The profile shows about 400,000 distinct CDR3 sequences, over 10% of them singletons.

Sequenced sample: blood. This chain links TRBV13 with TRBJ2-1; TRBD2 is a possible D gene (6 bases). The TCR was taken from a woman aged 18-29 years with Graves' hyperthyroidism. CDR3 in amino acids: CASSLGVLMEGNEQFF. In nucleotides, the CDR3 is TGTGCCAGCAGCTTAGGGGTCCTTATGGAGGGGAATGAGCAGTTCTTC.